This T cell receptor beta chain was obtained from a study of blood T cell repertoires in COVID-19. The wider study: The study drew acute and convalescent COVID-19 samples from the United States, Italy and Spain.

The V end was cut by 4 bases, the J end by 9 bases, with 15 bases between. Germline V gene sequence: CDR1 KGHDR, CDR2 SFDVKD. This CDR3 region has 14 residues. Profiling relied on immunoSEQ multiplex PCR, and the TCRdb table lists in-frame clones only, not all of them. The sample carries about 330,000 clones, 65% to 90% recorded once. The receptor was derived from a human donor in a cohort sampled during active COVID-19. Specimen: peripheral blood. This chain uses TRBV24-1 with TRBJ1-5; weak D call: TRBD1 (5 bases). CDR3 sequence: CATSEGGKSSPQHF. The CDR3 DNA follows: TGTGCCACCAGTGAGGGGGGGAAATCATCGCCCCAGCATTTT.